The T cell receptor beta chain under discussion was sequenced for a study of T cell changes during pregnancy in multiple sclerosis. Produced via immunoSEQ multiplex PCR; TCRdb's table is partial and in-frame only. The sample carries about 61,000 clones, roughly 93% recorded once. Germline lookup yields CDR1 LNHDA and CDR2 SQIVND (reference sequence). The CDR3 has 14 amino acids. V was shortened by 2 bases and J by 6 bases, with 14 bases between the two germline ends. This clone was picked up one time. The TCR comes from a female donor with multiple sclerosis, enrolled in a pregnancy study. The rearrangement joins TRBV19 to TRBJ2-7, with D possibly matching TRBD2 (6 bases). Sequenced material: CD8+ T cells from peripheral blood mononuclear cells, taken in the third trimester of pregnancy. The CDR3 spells CASSINGGRREQYF. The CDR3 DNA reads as TGTGCCAGTAGTATAAACGGGGGTAGACGCGAGCAGTACTTC. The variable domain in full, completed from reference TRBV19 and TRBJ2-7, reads DGGITQSPKYLFRKEGQNVTLSCEQNLNHDAMYWYRQDPGQGLRLIYYSQIVNDFQKGDIAEGYSVSREKKESFPLTVTSAQKNPTAFYLCASSINGGRREQYFGPGTRLTVT.